These 21 T cell receptor beta chains share one sample of origin, sequenced in a study of T-cell reconstitution after alpha-beta-depleted transplantation in children. This sample's TCRbeta library carried unique molecular identifier barcodes. TCRdb reprocessed the PCR reads with MiXCR, giving one entry per CDR3 protein. The repertoire holds approximately 270,000 distinct CDR3 sequences, with more than 9% as singletons. The sequenced sample was PBMCs from the stem cell graft donor, obtained from the stem cell graft. The receptors were sampled from a human donor who donated a stem cell graft to a child with SCID.

The chain links TRBV2 to TRBJ1-1; unclear D gene. V was clipped by 3 bases and J by 0 bases, with 8 bases between them. This CDR3 is built from 14 residues. Germline lookup yields CDR1 SNHLY and CDR2 FYNNEI. CDR3 in DNA: TGTGCCAGCAGTGATCGGGGTATGAACACTGAAGCTTTCTTT. Protein sequence: CASSDRGMNTEAFF. Full variable domain (missing parts from reference TRBV2 and TRBJ1-1): EPEVTQTPSHQVTQMGQEVILRCVPISNHLYFYWYRQILGQKVEFLVSFYNNEISEKSEIFDDQFSVERPDGSNFTLKIRSTKLEDSAMYFCASSDRGMNTEAFFGQGTRLTVV.

This clonotype was detected ten times or more. The rearrangement joins TRBV29-1 to TRBJ2-7; tentative D call: TRBD2 (5 bases). Deletions cut 1 base from V and 2 bases from J, with 9 bases between. From germline, CDR1 is SQVTM and CDR2 ANQGSEA. The CDR3 contains 13 residues. The CDR3 nucleotides are TGCAGCGTTGAAGGCGGGTTCCCCTACGAGCAGTACTTC. Translation: CSVEGGFPYEQYF.

This clonotype appeared a few times. This chain connects TRBV20-1 to TRBJ2-1; D gene uncertain. Trimming took off 0 bases at V and 4 bases at J, with 13 bases between the two ends. Germline V lookup: CDR1 DFQATT, CDR2 SNEGSKA (reference sequence). CDR3 length: 15 residues. CDR3 protein: CSAREVGFGYNEQFF. The CDR3 DNA sequence: TGCAGTGCTAGAGAGGTAGGGTTTGGATACAATGAGCAGTTCTTC.

In its sample, this clonotype was seen many times. This chain links TRBV11-2 with TRBJ2-3; D could derive from TRBD1 or TRBD2 (5 bases each). The CDR3 is 12 amino acids. Trimming left V 6 bases short and J 6 bases short, with 10 bases between. CDR1 and CDR2 (germline): SGHAT, FQNNGV. CDR3 sequence (DNA): TGTGCCAGCAGGCCCGGGGCGGATACGCAGTATTTT. Protein: CASRPGADTQYF.

This clonotype was seen a handful of times. V usage is TRBV5-1 and J usage is TRBJ2-5; D gene ambiguous. This CDR3 spans 16 amino acids. Trimming left V 0 bases short and J 3 bases short, with 15 bases between. CDR1 is SGHRS and CDR2 is YFSETQ in the germline V gene. The CDR3 DNA reads as TGCGCCAGCAGCTTGGGTCGTCCCGTCCGGGAAGAGACCCAGTACTTC. Encoded protein: CASSLGRPVREETQYF.

Comments on this clonotype: This may stem from a read error, because a much larger clone lies one nucleotide away. The chain links TRBV5-6 to TRBJ2-7; no definite D call. V shed 4 bases and J shed 4 bases, with 12 bases lying between them. Germline V gives CDR1 SGHDT, CDR2 YYEEEE. The CDR3 has 13 amino acids. The CDR3: CASSQVSWYEQYF. The CDR3 nucleotides are TGTGCCAGCAGCCAAGTTTCATGGTACGAGCAGTACTTC.

This clonotype turned up a few times. The CDR3 reads CASRLQSGVVTGELFF. CDR3 nucleotide sequence: TGTGCCAGCAGGCTGCAAAGCGGGGTTGTCACCGGGGAGCTGTTTTTT. The chain has TRBV2 and TRBJ2-2; 7 bases match TRBD2. This CDR3 comprises 16 residues. Germline V gene sequence: CDR1 SNHLY, CDR2 FYNNEI. J lost 4 bases, V lost 6 bases, and 11 bases had no gene match.

This chain connects TRBV7-2 to TRBJ2-7; the D call may be TRBD1 or TRBD2 (5 bases each). Germline assignment: CDR1 SGHTA and CDR2 FQGNSA. Trimming stripped 4 bases from V and 2 bases from J, with 12 bases between. This CDR3 is 14 amino acids long. The CDR3 sequence is CASSSGTSTYEQYF. CDR3 sequence (DNA): TGTGCCAGCAGCTCAGGGACGTCGACCTACGAGCAGTACTTC. Based on the CDR3 plus reference TRBV7-2 and TRBJ2-7, the full variable domain is GAGVSQSPSNKVTEKGKDVELRCDPISGHTALYWYRQSLGQGLEFLIYFQGNSAPDKSGLPSDRFSAERTGGSVSTLTIQRTQQEDSAVYLCASSSGTSTYEQYFGPGTRLTVT.

The chain uses TRBV27 and TRBJ2-7, with D possibly called TRBD1 or TRBD2 (5 bases each). The germline CDR1 and CDR2 sequences are MNHEY and SMNVEV (reference sequence). Trimming shortened V by 1 base and J by 4 bases, and 8 bases separated the two germline ends. This CDR3 is built from 13 residues. The CDR3 protein is CASSLFGAYEQYF. CDR3 coding DNA: TGTGCCAGCAGTTTATTCGGGGCATACGAGCAGTACTTC.

This clonotype was seen at least ten times. The rearrangement uses TRBV5-1 and TRBJ1-2; 7 nucleotides agree with TRBD1. With V trimmed by 4 bases and J by 7 bases, 7 bases remained unmatched. Germline V CDR1 and CDR2: SGHRS, YFSETQ. The CDR3 spans 13 residues. CDR3 in DNA: TGCGCCAGCAGCCAAGCGACAGGGTCTGGCTACACCTTC. Protein product: CASSQATGSGYTF.

This clonotype was seen a handful of times. The chain joins TRBV5-1 to TRBJ2-4, with D uncertain. Trimming left V 0 bases short and J 6 bases short, with 4 bases between. Per the germline V gene, CDR1 is SGHRS and CDR2 is YFSETQ. There are 12 residues in the CDR3. The CDR3: CASSLEGNIQYF. Written as DNA, the CDR3 is TGCGCCAGCAGCTTGGAGGGAAACATTCAGTACTTC.

The V gene is TRBV7-9, the J gene TRBJ2-7, with 8 positions matching TRBD1. The CDR3 is made up of 16 amino acids. V lost 5 bases to trimming and J lost 6 bases; unmatched junction nucleotides: 15. Germline CDR1 is SEHNR and CDR2 is FQNEAQ (reference sequence). In DNA, the CDR3 is TGTGCCAGCAGCCCCCCAGACAGGGGTAATCGGGGCGAGCAGTACTTC. Amino acids: CASSPPDRGNRGEQYF.

This rearrangement joins TRBV7-8 to TRBJ2-5; TRBD2 matches 16 bases. The germline V gene encodes CDR1 SGHVS and CDR2 FQNEAQ. Trimming cost V 5 bases and J 5 bases; bases outside gene matches: 8. The CDR3 is 17 residues long. The CDR3 here is CASSMGTSGGAYETQYF. CDR3 DNA: TGTGCCAGCAGCATGGGGACTAGCGGGGGGGCTTATGAGACCCAGTACTTC.

This clonotype occurred many times. The chain is built from TRBV3-1 and TRBJ2-2; D is uncertain. Germline CDR1 and CDR2: LGHDT and YNNKEL (reference sequence). The CDR3 runs to 14 residues. V lost 1 base and J 6 bases, leaving 9 bases between the germline ends. This CDR3 reads CASSQVLSAGELFF. The CDR3 coding sequence is TGTGCCAGCAGCCAAGTATTATCGGCCGGGGAGCTGTTTTTT.

V and J are TRBV4-1 and TRBJ2-2; maybe TRBD1 (5 bases). The CDR3 contains 15 residues. Trimming cost V 4 bases and J 0 bases, with 9 bases left between them. Germline lookup yields CDR1 MGHRA and CDR2 YSYEKL. CDR3 loop: CASSLTTANTGELFF. The DNA for the CDR3 is TGCGCCAGCAGCCTTACGACAGCGAACACCGGGGAGCTGTTTTTT.

V gene TRBV7-6 combines with J gene TRBJ1-1; the match to TRBD1 covers 7 bases. The CDR3 runs 15 residues. Per the germline V gene, CDR1 is SGHVS and CDR2 is FNYEAQ. V was pared by 2 bases and J by 0 bases, with 3 bases of the junction left unmatched. CDR3 sequence: CASSLNGQVNTEAFF. CDR3 DNA sequence: TGTGCCAGCAGCTTAAACGGACAGGTGAACACTGAAGCTTTCTTT.

J is TRBJ2-5 and V is TRBV12-2; the table calls TRBD1, which could not be checked here. TRBV12-2 corresponds to a pseudogene. CDR3 length equals 21 residues. CDR3 DNA sequence: TGTGCAAGTCGCACCCAACTAGGGTGTGGGTCGGGACGTCTTCTCGGGGAGACCCAGTACTTC. This sequence encodes CASRTQLGCGSGRLLGETQYF.

The chain is built from TRBV27 and TRBJ2-5; TRBD1 is a possible D gene (5 bases). Germline V CDR1 and CDR2: MNHEY, SMNVEV (reference sequence). Deletions cut 3 bases from V and 4 bases from J, with 15 bases between. This CDR3 is built from 15 residues. Here the CDR3 reads CASSFGAGRIETQYF. As DNA, the CDR3 is TGTGCCAGCAGTTTTGGGGCAGGCCGTATAGAGACCCAGTACTTC.

The sample holds a few counts of this clonotype. The chain combines TRBV12-3 or TRBV12-4 with TRBJ2-3; tentatively, D is TRBD2 (6 bases). The CDR3 runs to 17 residues. V was trimmed by 2 bases and J by 2 bases, leaving 17 bases between them. The DNA of the CDR3 is TGTGCCAGCAGTTTATTTCCGGGATCGGGGGACACAGATACGCAGTATTTT. It is translated as CASSLFPGSGDTDTQYF.

This chain uses TRBV5-1 with TRBJ2-5, with TRBD1 matching over 7 bases. This CDR3 has 14 amino acids. After removal of 3 bases from V and 5 bases from J, the junction contained 7 bases not matched to a gene. The germline V gene has CDR1 SGHRS and CDR2 YFSETQ. CDR3 nucleotides: TGCGCCAGCAGCTACGACAGGGTAGGCGAGACCCAGTACTTC. Translated: CASSYDRVGETQYF. The full variable domain, in which reference TRBV5-1 and TRBJ2-5 provide the parts outside the CDR3, is KAGVTQTPRYLIKTRGQQVTLSCSPISGHRSVSWYQQTPGQGLQFLFEYFSETQRNKGNFPGRFSGRQFSNSRSEMNVSTLELGDSALYLCASSYDRVGETQYFGPGTRLLVL.

On this clonotype itself: This may stem from a read error, because a much larger clone lies one nucleotide away. This chain joins TRBV3-1 and TRBJ2-1; D is perhaps TRBD2 (6 bases). This CDR3 has 14 amino acids. Germline CDR1 reads LGHDT; CDR2 reads YNNKEL (reference sequence). CDR3 in DNA: TGTGCCAGCAGCCAATACGGAGGGTACACTGAGCAGTTCTTC. It specifies CASSQYGGYTEQFF.